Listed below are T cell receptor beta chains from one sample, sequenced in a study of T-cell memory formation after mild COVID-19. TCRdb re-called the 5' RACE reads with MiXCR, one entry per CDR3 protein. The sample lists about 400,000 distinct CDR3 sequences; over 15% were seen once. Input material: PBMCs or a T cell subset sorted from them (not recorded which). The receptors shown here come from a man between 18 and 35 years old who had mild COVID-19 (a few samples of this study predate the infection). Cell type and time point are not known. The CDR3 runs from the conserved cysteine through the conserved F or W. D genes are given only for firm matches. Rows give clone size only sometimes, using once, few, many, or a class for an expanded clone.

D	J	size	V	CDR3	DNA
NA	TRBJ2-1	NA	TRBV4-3	CASSQDSEQFF	TGCGCCAGCAGCCAAGATAGTGAGCAGTTCTTC
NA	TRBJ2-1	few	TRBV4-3	CASSTSWGDYNEQFF	TGCGCCAGCAGCACGAGTTGGGGCGACTACAATGAGCAGTTCTTC
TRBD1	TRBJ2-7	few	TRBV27	CASSLLAGGYEQYF	TGTGCCAGCAGTTTATTGGCAGGGGGCTACGAGCAGTACTTC
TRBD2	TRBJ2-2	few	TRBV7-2	CASSMVAGELTGELFF	TGTGCCAGCAGCATGGTAGCGGGGGAGCTCACCGGGGAGCTGTTTTTT
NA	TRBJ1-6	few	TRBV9	CASSDGTGNSPLHF	TGTGCCAGCAGCGACGGGACGGGAAATTCACCCCTCCACTTT
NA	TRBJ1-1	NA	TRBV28	CASNECGLNTEAFF	TGTGCCAGCAATGAATGTGGCTTGAACACTGAAGCTTTCTTT
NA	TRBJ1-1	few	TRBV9	CASSPFMGNTEAFF	TGTGCCAGCAGCCCCTTCATGGGGAACACTGAAGCTTTCTTT
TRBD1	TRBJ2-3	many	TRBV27	CASSPQRQGKDTQYF	TGTGCCAGCAGTCCCCAGAGACAGGGTAAAGATACGCAGTATTTT
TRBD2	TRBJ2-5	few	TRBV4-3	CASSDWTSGAETQYF	TGCGCCAGCAGCGACTGGACTAGCGGGGCGGAGACCCAGTACTTC
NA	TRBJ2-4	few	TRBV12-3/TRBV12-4	CASSPGDTLKNIQYF	TGTGCCAGCAGCCCAGGGGACACCCTCAAAAACATTCAGTACTTC
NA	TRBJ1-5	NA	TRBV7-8	CASSFTGRWSNQPQHF	TGTGCCAGCAGCTTCACAGGTCGGTGGAGCAATCAGCCCCAGCATTTT
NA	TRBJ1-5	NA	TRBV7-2	CASSFSNNQPQHF	TGTGCCAGCAGCTTTTCCAACAATCAGCCCCAGCATTTT
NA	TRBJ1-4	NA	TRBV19	CASSIGDGNEKLFF	TGTGCCAGTAGTATCGGGGACGGGAATGAAAAACTGTTTTTT
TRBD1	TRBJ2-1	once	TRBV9	CASSFQDRAAYNEQFF	TGTGCCAGCAGCTTCCAGGACAGGGCGGCCTACAATGAGCAGTTCTTC
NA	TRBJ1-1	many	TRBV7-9	CASSFQGRTTEAFF	TGTGCCAGCAGCTTCCAGGGGAGGACCACTGAAGCTTTCTTT
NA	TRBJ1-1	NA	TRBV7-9	CASSSEAFF	TGTGCCAGCAGCAGCGAAGCTTTCTTT
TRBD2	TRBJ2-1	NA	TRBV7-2	CASSLVLRGGVDEQFF	TGTGCCAGCAGCTTAGTCTTGCGGGGGGGCGTCGATGAGCAGTTCTTC
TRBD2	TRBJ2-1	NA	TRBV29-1	CSVLGTSGENSYNEQFF	TGCAGCGTCCTCGGGACTAGCGGGGAGAACTCCTACAATGAGCAGTTCTTC
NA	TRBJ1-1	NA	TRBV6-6	CASSYYGANTEAFF	TGTGCCAGCAGTTATTATGGTGCGAACACTGAAGCTTTCTTT
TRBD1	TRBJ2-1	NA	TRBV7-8	CASTLLPRTGHYNEQFF	TGTGCCAGCACCTTGCTACCCCGGACAGGGCACTACAATGAGCAGTTCTTC
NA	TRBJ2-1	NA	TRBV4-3	CASSQGYSGNEQFF	TGCGCCAGCAGCCAGGGGTATAGTGGGAATGAGCAGTTCTTC
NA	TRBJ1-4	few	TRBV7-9	CASSRGTGKLFF	TGTGCCAGCAGCCGAGGAACTGGAAAACTGTTTTTT
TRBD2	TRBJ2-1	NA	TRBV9	CASSSGLAGVSYNEQFF	TGTGCCAGCAGCTCCGGATTAGCGGGGGTCTCCTACAATGAGCAGTTCTTC
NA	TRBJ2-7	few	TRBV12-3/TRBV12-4	CASSPPLRAEQYF	TGTGCCAGCAGCCCCCCCCTCAGGGCCGAGCAGTACTTC
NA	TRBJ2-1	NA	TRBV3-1	CASSPAWGEQFF	TGTGCCAGCAGCCCAGCATGGGGGGAGCAGTTCTTC
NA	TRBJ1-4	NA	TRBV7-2	CASSLALTRGATNEKLFF	TGTGCCAGCAGCTTAGCGCTAACCAGGGGTGCAACTAATGAAAAACTGTTTTTT
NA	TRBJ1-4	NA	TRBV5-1	CASSSYEREKLFF	TGCGCCAGCAGCTCCTATGAGAGGGAAAAACTGTTTTTT
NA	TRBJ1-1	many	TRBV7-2	CASSLVGNPNTEAFF	TGTGCCAGCAGCTTAGTGGGGAACCCTAACACTGAAGCTTTCTTT
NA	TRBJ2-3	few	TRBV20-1	CSAHDSTSTDTQYF	TGCAGTGCTCACGACAGCACTAGCACAGATACGCAGTATTTT
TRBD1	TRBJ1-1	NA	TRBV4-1	CARRDSFEAFF	TGCGCCAGGCGGGACAGCTTTGAAGCTTTCTTT
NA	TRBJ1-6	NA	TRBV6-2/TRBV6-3	CASSYHERDNSPLHF	TGTGCCAGCAGTTACCACGAGAGGGATAATTCACCCCTCCACTTT
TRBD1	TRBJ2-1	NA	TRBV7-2	CASSPTGGGDEQFF	TGTGCCAGCAGCCCGACAGGGGGCGGGGATGAGCAGTTCTTC
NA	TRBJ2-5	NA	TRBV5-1	CASSPGPEWETQYF	TGCGCCAGCAGCCCGGGACCCGAATGGGAGACCCAGTACTTC
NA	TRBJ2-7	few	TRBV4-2	CASSQDSPGEQYF	TGTGCCAGCAGCCAAGATTCCCCGGGGGAGCAGTACTTC
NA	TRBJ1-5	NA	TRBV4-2	CASSQDGRSNQPQHF	TGTGCCAGCAGCCAAGATGGCAGGAGCAATCAGCCCCAGCATTTT
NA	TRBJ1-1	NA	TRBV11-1	CASSRVTSDGAFF	TGTGCCAGCAGCCGCGTGACGTCCGATGGAGCTTTCTTT
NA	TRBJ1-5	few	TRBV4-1	CASSQEAGPQHF	TGCGCCAGCAGCCAAGAGGCAGGGCCCCAGCATTTT
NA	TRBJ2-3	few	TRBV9	CASSVRGVTDTQYF	TGTGCCAGCAGCGTGAGGGGTGTCACAGATACGCAGTATTTT
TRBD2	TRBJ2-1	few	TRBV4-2	CASSQEGLAGHEQFF	TGTGCCAGCAGCCAAGAGGGACTAGCGGGCCATGAGCAGTTCTTC
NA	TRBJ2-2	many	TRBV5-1	CASSLEDGELFF	TGCGCCAGCAGCTTGGAGGACGGGGAGCTGTTTTTT
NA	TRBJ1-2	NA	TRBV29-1	CSVEWQEGYGYTF	TGCAGCGTTGAATGGCAGGAGGGCTATGGCTACACCTTC
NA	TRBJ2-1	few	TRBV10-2	CASRLGPYNEQFF	TGCGCCAGCAGACTTGGGCCCTACAATGAGCAGTTCTTC
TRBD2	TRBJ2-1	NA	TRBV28	CASIGLAKYNEQFF	TGTGCCAGCATCGGACTAGCGAAGTACAATGAGCAGTTCTTC
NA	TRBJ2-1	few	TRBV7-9	CAPNTQFF	TGTGCCCCTAACACGCAGTTCTTC
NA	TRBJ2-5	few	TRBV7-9	CASSLVSYREETQYF	TGTGCCAGCAGCTTGGTATCCTATCGGGAAGAGACCCAGTACTTC
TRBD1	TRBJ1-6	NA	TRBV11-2	CASSTGQVYNSPLHF	TGTGCCAGCAGCACGGGACAGGTCTATAATTCACCCCTCCACTTT
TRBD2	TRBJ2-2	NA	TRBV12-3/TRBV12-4	CASSTREVVAGEDTGELFF	TGTGCCAGCAGTACCCGCGAGGTCGTAGCGGGGGAAGACACCGGGGAGCTGTTTTTT
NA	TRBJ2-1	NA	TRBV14	CASSQVQGVWNNEQFF	TGTGCCAGCAGCCAAGTTCAAGGGGTGTGGAACAATGAGCAGTTCTTC
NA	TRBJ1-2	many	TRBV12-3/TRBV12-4	CASSSMAGHGYTF	TGTGCCAGCAGTTCGATGGCAGGTCATGGCTACACCTTC
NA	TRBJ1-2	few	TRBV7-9	CASSASRGNYGYTF	TGTGCCAGCAGCGCTAGCAGGGGTAACTATGGCTACACCTTC
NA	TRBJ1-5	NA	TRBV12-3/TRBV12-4	CASSPRDQPQHF	TGTGCCAGCAGCCCACGTGATCAGCCCCAGCATTTT
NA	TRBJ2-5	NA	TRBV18	CASSLLEIRETQYF	TGTGCCAGCTCGCTACTAGAAATTCGAGAGACCCAGTACTTC
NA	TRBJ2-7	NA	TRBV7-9	CASSQLVYEQYF	TGTGCCAGCAGCCAGCTAGTGTACGAGCAGTACTTC
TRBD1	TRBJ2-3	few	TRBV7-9	CASSLQTGGGTDTQYF	TGTGCCAGCAGCCTGCAGACAGGGGGAGGCACAGATACGCAGTATTTT
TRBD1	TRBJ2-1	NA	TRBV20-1	CSAPRDRAYNEQFF	TGCAGTGCTCCCCGGGACAGGGCCTACAATGAGCAGTTCTTC